The rows below give T cell receptor beta chains drawn from one sample of a study of siplizumab effects on memory and regulatory T cells. The method was immunoSEQ multiplex PCR; TCRdb's version includes in-frame clones alone and lacks a portion of them. The table records about 15,000 clones, 45% to 50% of them present only once. These receptors are not linked to any known antigen. The sequenced sample consisted of CFSE-low (dividing) CD4+ T cells sorted from an allogeneic mixed lymphocyte reaction. Receptors were obtained from a human donor in good health; the cells came from an allogeneic mixed lymphocyte reaction. CDR3s include the opening cysteine and the closing phenylalanine or tryptophan.

v_gene,j_gene,CDR3aa
TRBV5-1,TRBJ1-4,CASSFEHPTNEKLFF
TRBV30,TRBJ2-1,CAWSAGLAGVEQFF
TRBV2,TRBJ2-3,CASHRTGTSDTQYF
TRBV6-5,TRBJ1-3,CASSYHTGNTIYF
TRBV5-1,TRBJ2-7,CASRRTGAYEQYF
TRBV15,TRBJ2-1,CATSRGTSGNNEQFF
TRBV10-3,TRBJ1-4,CAISESSPGTGGRGLFF
TRBV11-2,TRBJ2-1,CASSSDRHNEQFF
TRBV6-5,TRBJ2-2,CASSYSIQGAGELFF
TRBV2,TRBJ1-1,CASRLQGSTEAFF
TRBV5-1,TRBJ1-2,CASAQTGIYGYTF
TRBV18,TRBJ2-2,CASSPRQSGELFF
TRBV14,TRBJ2-1,CASSQWAEQFF
TRBV6-6,TRBJ1-5,CASSYPKGREPQHF
TRBV19,TRBJ2-2,CASSPPGSGSRTGELFF
TRBV25-1,TRBJ1-2,CASSNSRRALGGGYTF
TRBV6-5,TRBJ2-7,CASRRTSLLEQYF
TRBV19,TRBJ2-7,CASRKTGTGPYEQYF
TRBV15,TRBJ2-5,CATSRDLQQETQYF
TRBV29-1,TRBJ2-2,CSVEAAGELFF
TRBV19,TRBJ1-3,CASSQSSWPGLSGNTIYF
TRBV6-1,TRBJ1-5,CASSVAARERTQHF
TRBV5-8,TRBJ2-1,CASSLLAGGMREQFF
TRBV27,TRBJ2-7,CASSLAGRKSYEQYF
TRBV27,TRBJ2-7,CASSKTGYGQYF
TRBV18,TRBJ1-1,CASSPPNTEAFF
TRBV6-1,TRBJ2-6,CASSEALLGQGRTPGANVLTF
TRBV7-9,TRBJ1-2,CASTVRQGRINYGYTF
TRBV7-2,TRBJ1-3,CASSSDVSGNTIYF
TRBV4-1,TRBJ1-2,CASSLTWTGLHF
TRBV5-1,TRBJ2-1,CASSIKGLAGRSSYNEQFF
TRBV19,TRBJ2-7,CASSRGALAGGSRQYF
TRBV7-5,TRBJ1-2,CASSSSGGLGYTF
TRBV29-1,TRBJ2-5,CSVPAGSQETQYF
TRBV10-3,TRBJ1-2,CAISGSLEGYTF
TRBV2,TRBJ2-7,CASRGDSYEQYF
TRBV5-4,TRBJ2-5,CASSPGLARGTQYF
TRBV4-1,TRBJ1-2,CASSRTENYGYTF
TRBV30,TRBJ1-1,CAWSVDTEAFF
TRBV6-1,TRBJ2-3,CASSEALRSSGFTDTQYF
TRBV6-1,TRBJ2-5,CASTRWSRETQYF
TRBV6-5,TRBJ2-1,CASSYSTGGLNEQFF
TRBV9,TRBJ2-1,CASSPFGAGDENEQFF
TRBV6-5,TRBJ2-4,CASSYPGGIQYF
TRBV30,TRBJ2-7,CAWSRTGYEQYF
TRBV11-3,TRBJ2-1,CASSFPGAEQFF
TRBV7-6,TRBJ2-7,CASSLSIAGGRGSYEQYF
TRBV7-9,TRBJ1-3,CASSVWDKIGNTIYF
TRBV4-1,TRBJ1-3,CASSQDPRLGGNTIYF
TRBV9,TRBJ1-3,CASSVGGGRRGNTIYF
TRBV14,TRBJ1-1,CASSQWGGNEAFF
TRBV27,TRBJ2-3,CASSPTYGLAGTTDTQYF